This T cell receptor (beta chain) derives from a study of T cell repertoires in cytomegalovirus infection. Study-wide points: The ex vivo response was dominated by HLA-C-restricted CMV-specific TCR beta clonotypes.

TCRdb redid the calling of the reads with MiXCR, one entry per CDR3 protein. The sample has some 700,000 distinct CDR3 sequences; approximately 40% are singletons. This clonotype was seen only a few times. Antigen specificity is unknown. Between the trimmed V and J ends, which lost 5 bases and 4 bases, there was a span of 14 bases. The CDR3 has 14 amino acids. Germline V gene sequence: CDR1 SGHVS, CDR2 FNYEAQ. The chain carries TRBV7-6 and TRBJ1-2; D is possibly TRBD1 (5 bases). This TCR derives from a human donor in good health (CMV status not recorded). Some clones in this sample may be carry-over from other donors' samples. What was sequenced was PBMCs. The CDR3 sequence: CASSTYGTAYGYTF. In nucleotides, the CDR3 is TGTGCCAGCAGCACCTACGGGACGGCCTATGGCTACACCTTC.